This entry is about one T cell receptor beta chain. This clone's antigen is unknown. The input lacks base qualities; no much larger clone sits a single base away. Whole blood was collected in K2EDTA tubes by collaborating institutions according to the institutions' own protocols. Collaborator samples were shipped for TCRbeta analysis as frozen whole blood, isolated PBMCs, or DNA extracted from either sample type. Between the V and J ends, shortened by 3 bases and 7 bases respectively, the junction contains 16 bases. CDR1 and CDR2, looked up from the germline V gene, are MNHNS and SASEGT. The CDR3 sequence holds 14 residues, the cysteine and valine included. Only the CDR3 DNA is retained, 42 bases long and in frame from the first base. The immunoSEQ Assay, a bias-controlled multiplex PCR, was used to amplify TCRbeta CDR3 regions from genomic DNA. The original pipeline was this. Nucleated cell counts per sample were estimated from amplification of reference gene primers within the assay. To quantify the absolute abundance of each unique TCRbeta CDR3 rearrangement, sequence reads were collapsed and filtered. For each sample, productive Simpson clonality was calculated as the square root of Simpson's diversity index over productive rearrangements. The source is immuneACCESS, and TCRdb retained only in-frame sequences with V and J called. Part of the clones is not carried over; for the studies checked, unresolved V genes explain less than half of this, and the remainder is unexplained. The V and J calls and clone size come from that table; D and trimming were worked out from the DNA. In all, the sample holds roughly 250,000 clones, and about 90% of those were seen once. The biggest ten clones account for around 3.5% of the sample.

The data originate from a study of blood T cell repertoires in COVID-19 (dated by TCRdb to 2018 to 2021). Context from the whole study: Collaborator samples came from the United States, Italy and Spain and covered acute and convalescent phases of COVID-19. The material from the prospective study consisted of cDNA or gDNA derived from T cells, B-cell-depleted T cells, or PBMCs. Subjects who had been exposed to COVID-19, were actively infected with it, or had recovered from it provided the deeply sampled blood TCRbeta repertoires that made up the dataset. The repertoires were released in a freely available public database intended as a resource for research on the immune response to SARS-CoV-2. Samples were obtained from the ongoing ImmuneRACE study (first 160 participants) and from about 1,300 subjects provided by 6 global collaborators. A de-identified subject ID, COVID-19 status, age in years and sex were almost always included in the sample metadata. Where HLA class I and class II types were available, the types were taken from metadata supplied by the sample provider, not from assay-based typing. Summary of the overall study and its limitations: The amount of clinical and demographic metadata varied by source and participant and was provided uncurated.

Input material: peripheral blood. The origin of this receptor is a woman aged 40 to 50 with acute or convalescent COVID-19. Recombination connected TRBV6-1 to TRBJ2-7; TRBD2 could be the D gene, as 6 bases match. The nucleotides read TGTGCCAGCAGTGATCCCATCAGGGCGGGGGAGCAGTACGTC. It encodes CASSDPIRAGEQYV.